This T cell receptor (beta chain) was profiled in a study of T cell responses to AZD1222 COVID-19 vaccine. Broader study findings: Two AZD1222 administrations were followed by greater Spike-specific TCR breadth and depth. Repertoire samples came only from after the peak T cell response.

Assay: immunoSEQ multiplex PCR; the TCRdb copy retains only in-frame clones and omits some. The table lists approximately 64,000 clones, about 93% of them singletons. As for this clone: Its antigen is currently unknown.

The sample here was peripheral blood, taken 28 days after the second dose of the MenACWY control vaccine. This sequence originates from an adult who received the MenACWY meningococcal vaccine as a control.

CDR3 sequence reads: CAGGTGDEQYF. The CDR3 nucleotides are TGTGCCGGTGGTACCGGGGACGAGCAGTACTTC. The V call is TRBV18, the J call TRBJ2-7; weak D call: TRBD2 (5 bases). V lost 11 bases to trimming and J lost 5 bases, with 13 bases between them. The CDR3 contains 11 residues. Germline V gene data show CDR1 as KGHSH and CDR2 as LQKENI.